These T cell receptor beta chains were read from a single sample in a study of blood T cell repertoires in COVID-19. Data came from immunoSEQ multiplex PCR; TCRdb stores just in-frame clones and leaves some out. Of roughly 180,000 clones listed, 86% are singletons. Sequencing was performed on peripheral blood. The source of these receptors is an older man with active or convalescent COVID-19. The CDR3 runs from the conserved cysteine through the conserved F or W. The D gene is left open where the match is weak. Clone sizes are given selectively: once, few, many, or a class where the clone is expanded.

d_call | j_call | v_call | clone_size | cdr3_nt | cdr3_aa
TRBD1 | TRBJ1-3 | TRBV10-3 | - | TGTGCCATCAGTCCGACAGGGATCGGAAACACCATATATTTT | CAISPTGIGNTIYF
- | TRBJ1-1 | TRBV28 | - | TGTGCCAGCAGTTCATTGAGCACTGAAGCTTTCTTT | CASSSLSTEAFF
- | TRBJ2-5 | TRBV6-5 | - | TGTGCCAGCAGTTCCAGGGGTGAGACCCAGTACTTC | CASSSRGETQYF
TRBD2 | TRBJ2-2 | TRBV7-6 | - | TGTGCCAGCAGCGGTAAGGGGCGGGAGGGCCAGTGGACCGGGGAGCTGTTTTTT | CASSGKGREGQWTGELFF
TRBD1 | TRBJ1-2 | TRBV28 | - | TGTGCCAGCACAGTTTGGGATCCTCGCAGGGGGCGGGATGGCTACACCTTC | CASTVWDPRRGRDGYTF
- | TRBJ2-3 | TRBV15 | - | TGTGCCACTACTGGGGGCTTTGGGGTCTATACGCAGTATTTT | CATTGGFGVYTQYF
TRBD2 | TRBJ2-7 | TRBV9 | few | TGTGCCAGCTCTAGCGGCTACGAGCAGTACTTC | CASSSGYEQYF
TRBD1 | TRBJ1-2 | TRBV27 | - | TGTGCCAGCAGTTTAGGCCAGGGGGTCGGTAATGGCTACACCTTC | CASSLGQGVGNGYTF
TRBD1 | TRBJ2-7 | TRBV20-1 | - | TGCAGTGCTAGTTCCGGGACAGAGAGCAACGAGCAGTACTTC | CSASSGTESNEQYF
TRBD1 | TRBJ1-2 | TRBV6-1 | once | TGTGCCAGCAGTGAAGCTTACTCTTGGCCCCCCACAGGGGGCTATGGCTACACCTTC | CASSEAYSWPPTGGYGYTF
- | TRBJ1-5 | TRBV19 | - | TGTGCCAGTAGGGGTCGGGGGGGCCCCAATCAGCCCCAGCATTTT | CASRGRGGPNQPQHF
- | TRBJ1-2 | TRBV4-3 | - | TGCGCCAGCAGCCAAGCTAGGGGTCAGGACGGCTATGGCTACACCTTC | CASSQARGQDGYGYTF
- | TRBJ2-1 | TRBV29-1 | - | TGCAGCGTTGAGAAAGGGGGCAATGAGCAGTTCTTC | CSVEKGGNEQFF
- | TRBJ1-1 | TRBV12-3/TRBV12-4 | - | TGTGCCAGCAGTTTCTCGGAGACTGAAGCTTTCTTT | CASSFSETEAFF
TRBD1 | TRBJ2-7 | TRBV2 | - | TGTGCCAGCAGCCAGAACCTTCCCGGGACAGGGTACGAGCAGTACTTC | CASSQNLPGTGYEQYF
- | TRBJ1-4 | TRBV15 | - | TGTGCCACCAGCAGAGAGGCAGACTCAACTAATGAAAAACTGTTTTTT | CATSREADSTNEKLFF
- | TRBJ2-6 | TRBV5-1 | - | TGCGCCAGCAGCTTGGACACTGGGGCCAACGTCCTGACTTTC | CASSLDTGANVLTF
- | TRBJ1-1 | TRBV7-3 | - | TGTGCCAGCCGCCTACAGGGGAACACTGAAGCTTTCTTT | CASRLQGNTEAFF
TRBD1 | TRBJ1-2 | TRBV29-1 | - | TGCAGCGTTGTAGGGCAGGGGGCTTGGAATGGCTACACCTTC | CSVVGQGAWNGYTF
- | TRBJ1-1 | TRBV28 | - | TGTGCCAGCAGCCCCCCCGGGGGGAACACTGAAGCTTTCTTT | CASSPPGGNTEAFF
- | TRBJ1-5 | TRBV6-6 | - | TGTGCCACCTCGATTCGGGGGGCCCAGCATTTT | CATSIRGAQHF
- | TRBJ2-4 | TRBV29-1 | - | TGCAGCGTTGGGGGGGAGAAGGGTCTAGCCAAAAACATTCAGTACTTC | CSVGGEKGLAKNIQYF
- | TRBJ1-3 | TRBV9 | - | TGTGCCAGCAGCGCTACGGGAGGTCAGGGTGGATCCGGAGGAAACACCATATATTTT | CASSATGGQGGSGGNTIYF